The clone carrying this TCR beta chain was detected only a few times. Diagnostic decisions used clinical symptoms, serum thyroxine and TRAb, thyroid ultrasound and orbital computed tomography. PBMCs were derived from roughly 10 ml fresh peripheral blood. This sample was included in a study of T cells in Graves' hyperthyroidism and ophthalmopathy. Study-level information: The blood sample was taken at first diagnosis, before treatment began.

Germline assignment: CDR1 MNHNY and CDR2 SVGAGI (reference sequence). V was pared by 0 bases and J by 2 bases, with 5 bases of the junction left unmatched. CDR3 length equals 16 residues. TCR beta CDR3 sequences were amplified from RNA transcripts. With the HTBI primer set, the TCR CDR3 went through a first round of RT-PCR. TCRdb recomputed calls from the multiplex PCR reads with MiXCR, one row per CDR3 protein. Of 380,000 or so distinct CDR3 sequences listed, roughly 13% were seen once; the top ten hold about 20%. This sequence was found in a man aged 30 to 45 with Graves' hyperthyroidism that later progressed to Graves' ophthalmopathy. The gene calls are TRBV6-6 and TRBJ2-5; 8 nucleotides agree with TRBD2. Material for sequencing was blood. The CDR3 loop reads CASSYSAGGSQETQYF. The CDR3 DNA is TGTGCCAGCAGTTACTCTGCGGGGGGTTCTCAAGAGACCCAGTACTTC.